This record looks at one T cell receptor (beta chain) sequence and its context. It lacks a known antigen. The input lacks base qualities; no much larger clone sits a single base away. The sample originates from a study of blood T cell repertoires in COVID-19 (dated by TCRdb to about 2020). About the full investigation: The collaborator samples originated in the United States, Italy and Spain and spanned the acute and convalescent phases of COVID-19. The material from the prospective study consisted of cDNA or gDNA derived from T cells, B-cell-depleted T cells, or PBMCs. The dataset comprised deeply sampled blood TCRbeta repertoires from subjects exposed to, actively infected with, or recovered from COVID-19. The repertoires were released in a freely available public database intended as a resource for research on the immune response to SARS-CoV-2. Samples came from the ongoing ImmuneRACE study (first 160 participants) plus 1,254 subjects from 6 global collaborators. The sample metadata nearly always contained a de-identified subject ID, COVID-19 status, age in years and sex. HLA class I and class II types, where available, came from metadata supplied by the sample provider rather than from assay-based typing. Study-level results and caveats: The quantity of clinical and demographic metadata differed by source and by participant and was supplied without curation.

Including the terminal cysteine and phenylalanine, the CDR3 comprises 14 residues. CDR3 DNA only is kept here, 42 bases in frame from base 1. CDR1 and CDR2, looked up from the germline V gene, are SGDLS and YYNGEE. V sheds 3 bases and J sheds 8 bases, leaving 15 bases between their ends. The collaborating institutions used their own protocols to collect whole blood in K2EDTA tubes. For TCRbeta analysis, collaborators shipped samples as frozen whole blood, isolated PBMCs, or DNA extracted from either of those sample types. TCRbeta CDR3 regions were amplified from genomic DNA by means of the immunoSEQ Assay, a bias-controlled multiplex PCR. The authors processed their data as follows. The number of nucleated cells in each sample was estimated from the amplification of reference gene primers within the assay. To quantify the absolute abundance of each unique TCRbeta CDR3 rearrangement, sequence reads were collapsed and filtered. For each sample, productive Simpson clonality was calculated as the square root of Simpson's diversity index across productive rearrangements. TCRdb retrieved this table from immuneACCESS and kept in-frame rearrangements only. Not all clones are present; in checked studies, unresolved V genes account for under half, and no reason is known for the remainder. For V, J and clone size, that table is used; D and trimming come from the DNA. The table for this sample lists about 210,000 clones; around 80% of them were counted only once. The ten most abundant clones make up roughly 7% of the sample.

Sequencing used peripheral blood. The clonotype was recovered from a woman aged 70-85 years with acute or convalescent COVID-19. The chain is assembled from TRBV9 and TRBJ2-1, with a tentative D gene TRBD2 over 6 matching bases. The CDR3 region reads CASSAGTPKDEQFF. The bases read TGTGCCAGCAGCGCCGGGACTCCTAAGGATGAGCAGTTCTTC.